Sequencing of this TCR beta chain was carried out in a study of T cell repertoires in ileal Crohn's disease. This table comes from immunoSEQ multiplex PCR, and its TCRdb copy is limited to in-frame clones, with some not included. The sample gives more than 60,000 clones, roughly nine tenths of which show up once; roughly 2% is in the top ten. Study-level findings and limits: Within the first postoperative year, endoscopy came at median roughly seven months. Sorted CD8 T cells held more high-frequency clones than CD4.

On this clone itself: What it recognizes is unknown.

Time point defined: neoterminal ileum biopsy at postoperative endoscopy, about 6 months after surgery. The CDR3 covers 13 residues. V was pared by 2 bases and J by 1 base, with 5 bases between. Germline lookup yields CDR1 SGHVS and CDR2 FQNEAQ. Sequencing was carried out using ileal tissue. The chain recombines TRBV7-8 with TRBJ1-1; no reliable D call. This sequence originates from an adult with Crohn's disease. CDR3 bases: TGTGCCAGCAGCTTAATCCGGAACACTGAAGCTTTCTTT. It encodes CASSLIRNTEAFF.